A single sample is the source of the 32 T cell receptor beta chains below, sequenced in a study of beta chain features in type 1 diabetes. Study-wide points: Among all four CD4+ subsets, Type 1 diabetes patients had TCRB CDR3s that were moderately but significantly shorter.

The antigens of these receptors remain unknown. Expressed TCRB transcripts were sequenced because the entire RNA isolate underwent reverse transcription. Profiled with immunoSEQ multiplex PCR; TCRdb holds only in-frame clones, not every one. Of hundreds of thousands of clones in the sample, over 11% are singletons; the top ten hold roughly 0.04%. Sequencing was performed on naive CD4+ T cells from blood. The receptors originated from a man aged 18-30 years with type 1 diabetes.

This clone was recorded a few times. V usage is TRBV7-2 and J usage is TRBJ1-4; weak D call: TRBD1 (5 bases). The ends were cut back, 4 bases at V and 3 bases at J, with 12 bases in the middle. CDR1 is SGHTA and CDR2 is FQGNSA in the germline V gene. The CDR3 is 15 residues long. The CDR3 here is CASSYGHTANEKLFF. Written as DNA, the CDR3 is TGTGCCAGCAGCTACGGACATACTGCTAATGAAAAACTGTTTTTT.

J is TRBJ1-2 and V is TRBV6-1; 7 nucleotides agree with TRBD1. V dropped 6 bases and J dropped 3; count of bases not matched to a gene: 4. Germline values: CDR1 MNHNS, CDR2 SASEGT. The CDR3 contains 13 residues. The chain's CDR3 is CASRRQGDYGYTF. In DNA, the CDR3 is TGTGCCAGCAGACGACAGGGAGACTATGGCTACACCTTC.

V and J are TRBV5-4 and TRBJ2-3; 8 nucleotides align to TRBD2. The CDR3 extends over 16 amino acids. Germline trimming cut 1 base from V and 5 bases from J; bases unmatched to any gene: 9. CDR1 and CDR2 (germline): SGHNT, YYREEE (reference sequence). CDR3: CASSLWSGSKGDTQYF. The CDR3 region has the DNA TGTGCCAGCAGCTTGTGGAGCGGGAGTAAGGGAGATACGCAGTATTTT.

The table lists this clone with a few counts. The J gene is TRBJ1-4, the V gene TRBV7-2; no reliable D call. Per the germline V gene, CDR1 is SGHTA and CDR2 is FQGNSA. CDR3 size: 14 residues. V lost 1 base and J lost 2, with 5 bases in between. The CDR3 nucleotides read TGTGCCAGCAGCTTAGTCGTGACTAATGAAAAACTGTTTTTT. Translating it yields CASSLVVTNEKLFF.

Concerning this clone itself: An end of the junction differs from the germline gene, which may be a read error. This chain joins TRBV7-7 and TRBJ1-1; D is undetermined. This CDR3 comprises 13 residues. Germline V lookup: CDR1 SSHAT, CDR2 FNYEAQ (reference sequence). The chain's CDR3 is CASSFRPNTEAFF. CDR3 sequence (DNA): TGTGCTAGCAGCTTTCGACCGAACACTGAAGCTTTCTTT.

J is TRBJ1-6 and V is TRBV9; D might be TRBD1 (5 bases). Germline V gives CDR1 SGDLS, CDR2 YYNGEE. This CDR3 is built from 14 residues. The V and J ends lost 1 base and 7 bases respectively, with 9 bases between them. In DNA form, the CDR3 reads TGTGCCAGCAGCGTAATGACAGACAATTCACCCCTCCACTTT. This encodes CASSVMTDNSPLHF.

This clone was seen a few times. The chain joins TRBV30 to TRBJ1-5; a weak D match, TRBD1 (5 bases). V dropped 4 bases and J dropped 5 bases, with 12 bases sitting between them. Per germline, CDR1 GTSNPN and CDR2 SVGIG (reference sequence). The CDR3 totals 13 residues. CDR3 DNA: TGTGCCTGGACTCCGGACACCTATCAGCCCCAGCATTTT. Protein: CAWTPDTYQPQHF.

The gene calls are TRBV7-9 and TRBJ1-1; no clear D. Germline V gene data show CDR1 as SEHNR and CDR2 as FQNEAQ (reference sequence). V was clipped by 3 bases and J by 5 bases, with 10 bases between them. CDR3 length equals 13 residues. The CDR3 DNA sequence: TGTGCCAGCAGCTTCTTCGGAGGGACTGAAGCTTTCTTT. Protein sequence: CASSFFGGTEAFF.

The chain has TRBV5-1 and TRBJ1-1, with a weak D call TRBD1 (6 bases). The germline gives CDR1 SGHRS, CDR2 YFSETQ. The CDR3 spans 14 residues. Trimming took off 4 bases at V and 4 bases at J, with 14 bases between the two ends. For the CDR3, the DNA is TGCGCCAGCAGCATAGGACAGACAGGCACTGAAGCTTTCTTT. It codes for CASSIGQTGTEAFF.

Regarding this clone: The same CDR3 can be traced to other DNA sequences in this sample. This rearrangement joins TRBV25-1 to TRBJ2-3, with 8 positions matching TRBD2. Trimming at V came to 2 bases and at J to 1 base, leaving 5 bases not matched to a gene. Germline assignment: CDR1 MGHDK and CDR2 SYGVNS. The CDR3 is made up of 16 amino acids. This chain's CDR3 is CASSELAGGRTDTQYF. CDR3 DNA: TGTGCCAGCAGTGAACTAGCGGGTGGTCGCACAGATACGCAGTATTTT. The variable domain in full, completed from reference TRBV25-1 and TRBJ2-3, reads EADIYQTPRYLVIGTGKKITLECSQTMGHDKMYWYQQDPGMELHLIHYSYGVNSTEKGDLSSESTVSRIRTEHFPLTLESARPSHTSQYLCASSELAGGRTDTQYFGPGTRLTVL.

The chain is built from TRBV10-3 and TRBJ2-3; possibly TRBD2 for D (5 bases). Looked up from germline, CDR1 is ENHRY and CDR2 is SYGVKD. This CDR3 region has 15 residues. Trimming took 10 bases from V and 2 from J, leaving 19 bases between them. The CDR3 here is CATTSGRGPTDTQYF. DNA for the CDR3: TGTGCCACAACCTCGGGCCGAGGGCCCACAGATACGCAGTATTTT.

This clone was seen a handful of times. The genes are TRBV5-1 and TRBJ1-6; D gene uncertain. Trimming pared 0 bases from V and 10 bases from J, leaving 8 bases between. CDR3 length: 13 amino acids. Germline values: CDR1 SGHRS, CDR2 YFSETQ. The CDR3 DNA follows: TGCGCCAGCAGCTTGGAAACCGGATCACCCCTCCACTTT. Translated: CASSLETGSPLHF.

This chain links TRBV4-3 with TRBJ2-2; possibly TRBD1 for D (5 bases). Trimming took 1 base from V and 3 from J, leaving 12 bases between them. CDR1 is LGHNA, CDR2 YSLEER, per germline. The CDR3 sequence is 16 residues long. The CDR3 DNA reads as TGCGCCAGCAGCCAAGCAAGGGGCGGATACACCGGGGAGCTGTTTTTT. Its translation: CASSQARGGYTGELFF.

This clone was observed a few times. The chain carries TRBV19 and TRBJ1-5, with D perhaps TRBD1 (6 bases). The germline V gene has CDR1 LNHDA and CDR2 SQIVND (reference sequence). V gave up 2 bases and J gave up 7 bases, with 12 bases separating them. This CDR3 region has 14 residues. CDR3 nucleotide sequence: TGTGCCAGTAGTATACAGGGGCTGGGACAGCCCCAGCATTTT. Its translation: CASSIQGLGQPQHF.

The chain joins TRBV2 to TRBJ1-1; D is perhaps TRBD1 (6 bases). Trimming stripped 7 bases from V and 8 bases from J, with 11 bases between. CDR1 SNHLY and CDR2 FYNNEI come from the germline V gene. This CDR3 is 11 amino acids long. The CDR3 DNA follows: TGTGCCAGCAACATCCAGGGGGAAGCTTTCTTT. Encoded protein: CASNIQGEAFF.

This clone was seen a single time. The rearrangement uses TRBV6-1 and TRBJ2-7; D possibly corresponds to TRBD2 (6 bases). From germline, CDR1 is MNHNS and CDR2 SASEGT. The V end was cut by 4 bases, the J end by 4 bases, with 14 bases between. The CDR3 loop spans 14 amino acids. The CDR3 protein is CASSGGTLRYEQYF. The CDR3 coding sequence is TGTGCCAGCAGTGGGGGGACTTTGAGATACGAGCAGTACTTC.

V and J are TRBV25-1 and TRBJ1-1; D uncertain. Trimming pared 1 base from V and 8 bases from J, leaving 11 bases between. The V gene's germline CDR1 is MGHDK and CDR2 SYGVNS. This CDR3 region has 13 residues. CDR3 coding DNA: TGTGCCAGCAGTGAATTTATCGGGGTAGAAGCTTTCTTT. Protein product: CASSEFIGVEAFF.

This chain connects TRBV29-1 to TRBJ2-1; 7 bases are shared with TRBD1. This CDR3 comprises 16 residues. The ends lost 3 bases at V and 4 bases at J; junction bases unmatched: 12. Germline V gene data show CDR1 as SQVTM and CDR2 as ANQGSEA. In DNA form, the CDR3 reads TGCAGCGTTGATGGCTCGTCGGGACAGATATACAATGAGCAGTTCTTC. This codes for CSVDGSSGQIYNEQFF.

This clone was counted a few times. The gene calls are TRBV4-1 and TRBJ1-6, with D tentatively TRBD1 (6 bases). The CDR3 runs to 14 residues. Germline V gives CDR1 MGHRA, CDR2 YSYEKL. The ends were cut back, 0 bases at V and 14 bases at J, with 14 bases in the middle. The CDR3 is CASSQESQGLALHF. The CDR3 bases are TGCGCCAGCAGCCAAGAAAGTCAGGGGCTGGCCCTCCACTTT.

This clone was detected only a few times. This chain joins TRBV19 and TRBJ2-7, with D hard to call. Germline V gene sequence: CDR1 LNHDA, CDR2 SQIVND (reference sequence). The CDR3 is made up of 13 amino acids. Trimming left V 3 bases short and J 3 bases short, with 9 bases between. The CDR3 region is CASSMDLFYEQYF. CDR3 nucleotides: TGTGCCAGTAGTATGGACCTTTTCTACGAGCAGTACTTC.

The chain's CDR3 is CASSLTRGLSYNEQFF. The CDR3 coding sequence is TGTGCCAGCAGCCTTACCCGGGGATTGTCCTACAATGAGCAGTTCTTC. This chain joins TRBV9 and TRBJ2-1; D perhaps matches TRBD2 (5 bases). CDR1 SGDLS and CDR2 YYNGEE come from the germline V gene. Trimming shortened V by 4 bases and J by 1 base, and 15 bases separated the two germline ends. This CDR3 contains 16 residues.

This clone showed up just a few times. This sequence joins TRBV29-1 and TRBJ2-2, with D unclear. Germline CDR1 reads SQVTM; CDR2 reads ANQGSEA. V lost 8 bases and J lost 4, with 14 bases in between. This CDR3 comprises 13 residues. CDR3: CSSCLASTGELFF. In nucleotides, the CDR3 is TGCAGCAGCTGTCTCGCGAGCACCGGGGAGCTGTTTTTT.

This clone was picked up a small number of times. V gene TRBV5-1 combines with J gene TRBJ1-1, with D unresolved. Germline values: CDR1 SGHRS, CDR2 YFSETQ. The CDR3 sequence is 12 residues long. Trimming pared 7 bases from V and 1 base from J, leaving 8 bases between. As DNA, the CDR3 is TGCGCCAGCCGGGCAGGGAACACTGAAGCTTTCTTT. It specifies CASRAGNTEAFF.

The gene calls are TRBV30 and TRBJ2-5, with D possibly being TRBD1 or TRBD2 (5 bases each). Germline V gives CDR1 GTSNPN, CDR2 SVGIG (reference sequence). Trimming took off 1 base at V and 5 bases at J, with 14 bases between the two ends. CDR3 length: 14 amino acids. CDR3 coding DNA: TGTGCCTGGAGTGGTGGGCTAGCAGGGGAGACCCAGTACTTC. This sequence encodes CAWSGGLAGETQYF.

The V call is TRBV29-1, the J call TRBJ1-1, with unresolved D. CDR3 length equals 11 residues. Germline CDR1 reads SQVTM; CDR2 reads ANQGSEA. V lost 4 bases and J 1 base, leaving 4 bases between the germline ends. The CDR3 nucleotides read TGCAGCGTTGGGGAGAACACTGAAGCTTTCTTT. Amino acids: CSVGENTEAFF.

V is TRBV7-2 and J is TRBJ1-6; a weak D match, TRBD1 (6 bases). The CDR3 is 15 residues long. Germline V gives CDR1 SGHTA, CDR2 FQGNSA. V was clipped by 4 bases and J by 1 base, with 8 bases between them. The CDR3 loop is CASSSGVSYNSPLHF. CDR3 bases: TGTGCCAGCAGCTCAGGGGTGTCCTATAATTCACCCCTCCACTTT.

The genes are TRBV12-5 and TRBJ2-1; 8 positions agree with TRBD1. Per the germline V gene, CDR1 is LGHNT and CDR2 is FRNRAP. The CDR3 contains 14 residues. The V gene end was trimmed by 11 bases and the J gene end by 7 bases; junction bases not matched to a gene: 13. In DNA, the CDR3 is TGTGCTGATCCGGACAGGGATATCCTTAATGAGCAGTTCTTC. This sequence encodes CADPDRDILNEQFF.

This clone was found a few times. This sample includes further DNA sequences coding for the same CDR3. The V gene is TRBV7-9, the J gene TRBJ2-7; D is uncertain. V lost 3 bases and J 4 bases, leaving 4 bases between the germline ends. This CDR3 region has 11 residues. Germline V CDR1 and CDR2: SEHNR, FQNEAQ (reference sequence). CDR3 sequence reads: CASSLEYEQYF. The CDR3 DNA reads as TGTGCCAGCAGCTTGGAATACGAGCAGTACTTC.

J is TRBJ1-2 and V is TRBV10-3, with D perhaps matching TRBD1 (5 bases). Germline CDR1 and CDR2: ENHRY and SYGVKD. The CDR3 has 12 amino acids. V was trimmed by 2 bases and J by 13 bases, leaving 14 bases between them. The CDR3 nucleotides are TGTGCCATCAGTGAGACAGGAAGGTGGAGCACCTTC. It is translated as CAISETGRWSTF.

The chain couples TRBV28 to TRBJ1-3, with D perhaps TRBD1 (6 bases). CDR1 and CDR2 from the germline V gene are MDHEN and SYDVKM. The CDR3 is 16 amino acids. The ends were cut back, 4 bases at V and 0 bases at J, with 13 bases in the middle. CDR3 sequence reads: CASSSPRGGSGNTIYF. Here the CDR3 DNA reads TGTGCCAGCAGTTCCCCGAGGGGGGGCTCTGGAAACACCATATATTTT.

Details on this clone: A far bigger clonotype differs at one base, so this is likely a read error. The CDR3 protein is CASSQETQYF. The CDR3 DNA reads as TGTGCCAGCAGTCAAGAGACCCAGTACTTC. This chain connects TRBV6-5 to TRBJ2-5; D unresolved. Trimming pared 5 bases from V and 2 bases from J, leaving 0 bases between. The length of the CDR3 is 10 residues. Germline CDR1 MNHEY, CDR2 SVGAGI.

The chain uses TRBV29-1 and TRBJ2-7; no firm D call. CDR3 length equals 11 residues. Germline CDR1 SQVTM, CDR2 ANQGSEA. The ends were cut back, 4 bases at V and 2 bases at J, with 6 bases in the middle. The CDR3 bases are TGCAGCGTTGGACTCACCTACGAGCAGTACTTC. As protein: CSVGLTYEQYF.